This T cell receptor (beta chain) originates from a study of blood T cell repertoires in COVID-19. The overall study: COVID-19 samples, acute and convalescent, were from the United States, Italy and Spain. In each case, the material was cDNA or gDNA derived from T cells, B-cell-depleted T cells, or PBMCs.

The V and J ends lost 10 bases and 4 bases, in that order; junction bases with no gene match: 7. CDR3 size: 13 residues. The method was immunoSEQ multiplex PCR; TCRdb's version includes in-frame clones alone and lacks a portion of them. The sample comprises under 200,000 clones, over 80% of which are singletons, and around 8.4% rests with the top ten. The sample was peripheral blood. The TCR sequence derives from a woman of 80 years or more with active or convalescent COVID-19. The chain couples TRBV12-3 or TRBV12-4 to TRBJ1-2; 9 bases fit TRBD1. The chain's CDR3 is CATWDRDRYGYTF. CDR3 DNA sequence: TGTGCCACCTGGGACAGGGATCGCTATGGCTACACCTTC.